This T cell receptor beta chain was recovered during a study of blood T cell repertoires in COVID-19. Original data processing: Amplification of reference gene primers was used by the study to estimate nucleated cell counts. Using immunoSEQ multiplex PCR, the repertoire was profiled, and TCRdb retains in-frame clones only, with some absent. Clonal size and the V and J genes are those of that table, whereas D and trimming came from the DNA. Altogether around 120,000 clones are present, roughly 90% being singletons, with the ten largest covering under 2.5%. Those who participated ranged in age from roughly 18 to 89 years and resided in approximately 26 US areas. Participants reported their clinical history, and cohort assignment relied on those reports. CDR1 and CDR2 from the germline V gene are SGHAT and FQNNGV. The ends were cut back, 5 bases at V and 0 bases at J, with 14 bases in the middle. The CDR3 consists of 17 residues.

The clonotype comes from a woman between 50 and 59 years old who had recovered from COVID-19. Sequencing was performed on PBMCs or T cells enriched from blood (not recorded which). The gene calls are TRBV11-2 and TRBJ2-6; D gene unclear. CDR3 sequence (DNA): TGTGCCAGCAGCCCCGTGCAGCGAATCTCTGGGGCCAACGTCCTGACTTTC. Amino acid sequence: CASSPVQRISGANVLTF.